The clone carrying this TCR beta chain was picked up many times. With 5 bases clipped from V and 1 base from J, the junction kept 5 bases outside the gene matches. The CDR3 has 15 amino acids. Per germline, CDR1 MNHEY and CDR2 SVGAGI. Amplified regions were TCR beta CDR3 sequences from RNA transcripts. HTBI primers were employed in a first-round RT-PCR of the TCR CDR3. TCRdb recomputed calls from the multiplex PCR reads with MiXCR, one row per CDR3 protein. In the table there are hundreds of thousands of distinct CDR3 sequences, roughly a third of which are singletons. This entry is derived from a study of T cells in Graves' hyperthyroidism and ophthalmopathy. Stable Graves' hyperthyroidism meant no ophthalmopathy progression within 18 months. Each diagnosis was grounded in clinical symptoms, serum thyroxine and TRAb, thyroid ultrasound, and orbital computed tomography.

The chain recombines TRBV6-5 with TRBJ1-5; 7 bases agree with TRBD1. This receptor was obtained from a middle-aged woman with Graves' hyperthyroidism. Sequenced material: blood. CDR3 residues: CASSMTGQSNQPQHF. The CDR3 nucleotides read TGTGCCAGCAGTATGACAGGGCAGAGCAATCAGCCCCAGCATTTT.